This section outlines one T cell receptor beta chain sequence together with its context. Its specificity is unknown. V was cut by 0 bases and J by 4 bases, with 11 bases left in between. Germline V lookup: CDR1 WNHNN, CDR2 SYGVQD (reference sequence). The CDR3 sequence is 15 residues long. The data derive from a study of T cell responses to AZD1222 COVID-19 vaccine. Overall study findings and caveats: Repertoires were sampled only after the peak T cell response.

Profiling relied on immunoSEQ multiplex PCR, and the TCRdb table lists in-frame clones only, not all of them. The repertoire has 85,000 to 90,000 clones, roughly 89% of them found once; the top ten carry 4% to 6%. The chain has TRBV10-1 and TRBJ2-3; D might be TRBD1 or TRBD2, each matching 6 bases. The material sequenced was peripheral blood, taken on day 0 of MenACWY control vaccination. This receptor was taken from an adult in good health. CDR3 sequence: CASSESAGGADTQYF. CDR3 coding DNA: TGCGCCAGCAGTGAGTCGGCCGGGGGCGCAGATACGCAGTATTTT.